The 16 T cell receptor beta chains below were found in one sample sequenced in a study of cytotoxic CD8 clonotypes in ibrutinib-treated CLL. The assay was immunoSEQ multiplex PCR, and TCRdb's table has in-frame clones only and misses some. The table has approximately 29,000 clones, around 57% seen once. Sequenced material: PBMCs, taken before ibrutinib treatment. The source is a human donor with chronic lymphocytic leukemia.

This clone occurred a few times. The chain links TRBV7-9 to TRBJ1-4; D uncertain. The germline V gene has CDR1 SEHNR and CDR2 FQNEAQ (reference sequence). V was trimmed by 2 bases and J by 5 bases, leaving 0 bases between them. This CDR3 comprises 11 residues. The CDR3 protein is CASSLNEKLFF. Written as DNA, the CDR3 is TGTGCCAGCAGCTTAAATGAAAAACTGTTTTTT. The full variable domain, completed using reference TRBV7-9 and TRBJ1-4, is DTGVSQNPRHKITKRGQNVTFRCDPISEHNRLYWYRQTLGQGPEFLTYFQNEAQLEKSRLLSDRFSAERPKGSFSTLEIQRTEQGDSAMYLCASSLNEKLFFGSGTQLSVL.

This chain joins TRBV7-8 and TRBJ1-1; TRBD1 might be the D (5 bases). With 8 bases removed from V and 1 base from J, the gap between germline ends came to 11 bases. This CDR3 has 13 residues. Germline CDR1 is SGHVS and CDR2 is FQNEAQ. The DNA of the CDR3 is TGTGCCAGCCGCCAGGACACGAACACTGAAGCTTTCTTT. Protein: CASRQDTNTEAFF.

This sequence joins TRBV4-2 and TRBJ2-5; 11 positions match TRBD2. There are 18 residues in the CDR3. The trim removed 1 base at V and 1 base at J, leaving 8 bases unmatched. The germline V gene encodes CDR1 LGHNA and CDR2 YNFKEQ. DNA of the CDR3: TGTGCCAGCAGCCAAGTGGGCCGTCTAGCGGGAGGCCAAGAGACCCAGTACTTC. It codes for CASSQVGRLAGGQETQYF.

This chain links TRBV5-1 with TRBJ2-7; D is unclear. This CDR3 region has 14 residues. Germline assignment: CDR1 SGHRS and CDR2 YFSETQ. Trimming left V 1 base short and J 1 base short, with 9 bases between. The CDR3 reads CASSLKLDSYEQYF. The CDR3 nucleotides read TGCGCCAGCAGCTTGAAGCTAGATTCCTACGAGCAGTACTTC.

The V gene is TRBV7-9, the J gene TRBJ2-5; 11 bases agree with TRBD2. This CDR3 region has 16 residues. Germline values: CDR1 SEHNR, CDR2 FQNEAQ (reference sequence). V trimming: 5 bases; J trimming: 5 bases; junction bases outside the gene matches: 10. CDR3 sequence (DNA): TGTGCCAGCAGCCCCAATAGCGGGGGGGCCTCTGAGACCCAGTACTTC. It codes for CASSPNSGGASETQYF.

This chain connects TRBV10-1 to TRBJ1-1; possible D gene TRBD1, 5 bases. CDR1 and CDR2 from the germline V gene are WNHNN and SYGVQD (reference sequence). CDR3 length: 14 residues. V lost 6 bases to trimming and J lost 9 bases, with 20 bases between them. The CDR3 nucleotides read TGCGCCAGCAGCAGGGACGCCTCAACTCACCAAGCTTTCTTT. This sequence encodes CASSRDASTHQAFF.

The chain has TRBV28 and TRBJ2-1; maybe TRBD1 (6 bases). Germline assignment: CDR1 MDHEN and CDR2 SYDVKM. V was clipped by 3 bases and J by 6 bases, with 12 bases between them. CDR3 length: 14 residues. The CDR3 DNA is TGTGCCAGCAGTTTCCAGACAGGTCGCAATGAGCAGTTCTTC. Amino acid sequence: CASSFQTGRNEQFF.

This clone has only one observation. The chain couples TRBV5-1 to TRBJ2-1; 9 nucleotides align to TRBD2. Trimming took 3 bases from V and 7 from J; bases not matched to a gene: 17. CDR1 SGHRS and CDR2 YFSETQ come from the germline V gene. CDR3 length: 18 amino acids. In DNA form, the CDR3 reads TGCGCCAGCAGCTCCTCCCCGTCTTTCGCTAGCGGGACGAATGAGCAGTTCTTC. Encoded protein: CASSSSPSFASGTNEQFF.

V and J are TRBV5-4 and TRBJ2-1; D gene unclear. V dropped 1 base and J dropped 0 bases, with 14 bases sitting between them. CDR1 is SGHNT, CDR2 YYREEE, per germline (reference sequence). The CDR3 contains 17 residues. The CDR3 nucleotides read TGTGCCAGCAGCTTGCTCCTCGCATCTAACTCCTACAATGAGCAGTTCTTC. Its protein is CASSLLLASNSYNEQFF.

Notes on this clone: This same CDR3 is encoded by further DNA sequences in the sample. This chain links TRBV20-1 with TRBJ2-7; D is unresolved. In germline, CDR1 is DFQATT, CDR2 SNEGSKA (reference sequence). V lost 6 bases and J lost 0, with 6 bases in between. The CDR3 is 11 amino acids. The DNA for the CDR3 is TGCAGTGCACAGCCCTCCTACGAGCAGTACTTC. Translation: CSAQPSYEQYF.

This chain's CDR3 is CASSLEAWGYNYEQYF. CDR3 nucleotide sequence: TGTGCCAGCAGCTTAGAGGCATGGGGGTACAACTACGAGCAGTACTTC. The rearrangement links TRBV7-8 to TRBJ2-7; D tentatively reads TRBD1 or TRBD2 (5 bases each). In germline, CDR1 is SGHVS, CDR2 FQNEAQ. This CDR3 is 16 amino acids long. With 1 base removed from V and 3 bases from J, the gap between germline ends came to 16 bases.

This clone was observed a handful of times. This chain uses TRBV18 with TRBJ2-1; D unclear. This CDR3 has 16 residues. Trimming removed 4 bases at V and 9 bases at J, with 22 bases between. In germline, CDR1 is KGHSH, CDR2 LQKENI. The CDR3 DNA is TGTGCCAGCTCACGGGAACGAGCCATCCAGCGATCTGAGCAGTTCTTC. It specifies CASSRERAIQRSEQFF.

The chain combines TRBV6-5 with TRBJ1-4; D is perhaps TRBD1 (5 bases). Germline values: CDR1 MNHEY, CDR2 SVGAGI. The CDR3 has 12 residues. V gave up 11 bases and J gave up 7 bases, with 14 bases separating them. DNA of the CDR3: TGTGCCGCGGGGGAGGGGCTTGAAAAACTGTTTTTT. Protein sequence: CAAGEGLEKLFF.

This clone was seen a handful of times. The chain joins TRBV6-5 to TRBJ1-5; 10 bases are a match to TRBD1. CDR1 and CDR2 from the germline V gene are MNHEY and SVGAGI. Losses at the gene ends were 5 bases for V and 4 bases for J; bases not matched to a gene: 2. This CDR3 contains 14 residues. The CDR3 bases are TGTGCCAGCAGTACGGGACAGGGGAATCAGCCCCAGCATTTT. Encoded protein: CASSTGQGNQPQHF.

Here the CDR3 DNA reads TGTGCCAGCAGTGAAAGCGGGACAGATACGCAGTATTTT. Residues: CASSESGTDTQYF. J is TRBJ2-3 and V is TRBV2; tentative D call: TRBD2 (6 bases). The V and J ends lost 2 bases and 3 bases respectively, with 6 bases between them. The CDR3 length is 13 residues. Germline V lookup: CDR1 SNHLY, CDR2 FYNNEI.

In its sample, this clone was seen once. The chain uses TRBV18 and TRBJ1-6, with D possibly TRBD1 on 6 matching bases. Germline CDR1 is KGHSH and CDR2 is LQKENI. The CDR3 is 13 residues long. Trimming shortened V by 3 bases and J by 8 bases, and 8 bases separated the two germline ends. In DNA form, the CDR3 reads TGTGCCAGCTCACCCAGGGGTGATTCACCCCTCCACTTT. Its protein is CASSPRGDSPLHF.